The 27 T cell receptor beta chains listed next were all sequenced from one sample in a study of patients and donors after allogeneic stem cell transplantation. TCRdb redid the calling of the RT-PCR reads with MiXCR, one entry per CDR3 protein. The sample contains about 89,000 distinct CDR3 sequences, about 48% of which appear only once. The sample comprised blood, either unsorted or a sorted T cell fraction (not recorded which). The receptors here all came from a human donor who was either an allogeneic HSCT recipient or a stem cell or donor lymphocyte infusion donor (not recorded which). It is not recorded whose cells these are; they may come from a transplant donor.

The V gene is TRBV9, the J gene TRBJ2-3; TRBD2 matches 12 bases. The germline CDR1 and CDR2 sequences are SGDLS and YYNGEE. CDR3 length: 16 amino acids. The V and J ends lost 0 bases and 4 bases, in that order; junction bases with no gene match: 3. CDR3 DNA sequence: TGTGCCAGCAGCGTAGATCCTAGCGGGAGGGCAGATACGCAGTATTTT. Its protein product is CASSVDPSGRADTQYF.

This clonotype was counted between two and nine times. This chain links TRBV20-1 with TRBJ1-2; D remains unclear. V was pared by 0 bases and J by 0 bases, with 11 bases between. Germline loops: CDR1 DFQATT, CDR2 SNEGSKA (reference sequence). The CDR3 is made up of 15 amino acids. In DNA form, the CDR3 reads TGCAGTGCTAGAGATCCGGGCAGTGCTAACTATGGCTACACCTTC. This translates into CSARDPGSANYGYTF.

This rearrangement joins TRBV7-6 to TRBJ1-5; the D is unclear. Germline-derived CDR1 and CDR2 are SGHVS and FNYEAQ. Trimming removed 2 bases at V and 0 bases at J, with 8 bases between. The length of the CDR3 is 15 residues. Here the CDR3 reads CASSLNTVSNQPQHF. The CDR3 region has the DNA TGTGCCAGCAGCTTAAATACAGTTAGCAATCAGCCCCAGCATTTT. Full variable domain (outside the CDR3, taken from reference TRBV7-6 and TRBJ1-5): GAGVSQSPRYKVTKRGQDVALRCDPISGHVSLYWYRQALGQGPEFLTYFNYEAQQDKSGLPNDRFSAERPEGSISTLTIQRTEQRDSAMYRCASSLNTVSNQPQHFGDGTRLSIL.

This chain links TRBV5-1 with TRBJ2-1, with 10 positions matching TRBD1. V trimming: 2 bases; J trimming: 7 bases; junction bases outside the gene matches: 6. The CDR3 is 15 amino acids. Per the germline V gene, CDR1 is SGHRS and CDR2 is YFSETQ. Here the CDR3 reads CASSFRDRGLNEQFF. CDR3 bases: TGCGCCAGCAGCTTCCGGGACAGGGGCTTGAATGAGCAGTTCTTC.

Notes on this clonotype: A far larger clone differs by one base, so this is likely a read error. The chain couples TRBV12-3 or TRBV12-4 to TRBJ1-2; no clear D gene. The CDR3 spans 18 residues. In DNA form, the CDR3 reads TGTGCCAGCAGTTGGGCCTATATGAGCCACGGCAGCGACTATGACTACACCTTC. This translates into CASSWAYMSHGSDYDYTF.

V and J are TRBV6-2 or TRBV6-3 and TRBJ1-2; a weak D match, TRBD1 (6 bases). This CDR3 has 14 amino acids. Germline loops: CDR1 MNHEY, CDR2 SVGEGT. V lost 2 bases, J lost 4 bases, and 11 bases lay in between. The CDR3: CASSYPTGGYGYTF. CDR3 bases: TGTGCCAGCAGTTACCCGACAGGCGGCTATGGCTACACCTTC.

This clonotype was observed once. This chain links TRBV12-3 or TRBV12-4 with TRBJ1-5; the D is unclear. V was shortened by 7 bases and J by 6 bases, with 16 bases between the two germline ends. The CDR3 loop spans 14 amino acids. CDR3 sequence reads: CASNPAFSGQPQHF. In DNA, the CDR3 is TGTGCCAGCAACCCCGCGTTTTCGGGTCAGCCCCAGCATTTT.

The chain combines TRBV4-1 with TRBJ1-2; unclear D gene. Germline V gives CDR1 MGHRA, CDR2 YSYEKL. The length of the CDR3 is 15 residues. The V gene lost 5 bases and the J gene lost 4 bases, with 17 bases spanning the gap. CDR3 nucleotides: TGCGCCAGCAGCTGGACGGTGGCAGGTGGCTATGGCTACACCTTC. It encodes CASSWTVAGGYGYTF.

V usage is TRBV28 and J usage is TRBJ1-1; D not certain. V was trimmed by 2 bases and J by 2 bases, leaving 9 bases between them. The germline gives CDR1 MDHEN, CDR2 SYDVKM. The CDR3 is made up of 14 amino acids. CDR3 sequence reads: CASSLRLSNTEAFF. DNA of the CDR3: TGTGCCAGCAGTTTAAGGCTAAGCAACACTGAAGCTTTCTTT.

This clonotype has a handful of counts. This CDR3 reads CASKKEKMNTEAFF. In nucleotides, the CDR3 is TGTGCCAGCAAAAAGGAGAAAATGAACACTGAAGCTTTCTTT. The chain recombines TRBV12-3 or TRBV12-4 with TRBJ1-1; D is undetermined. The CDR3 has 14 amino acids. V was cut by 7 bases and J by 0 bases, with 12 bases left in between.

The chain combines TRBV7-2 with TRBJ1-5; TRBD1 might be the D (6 bases). The CDR3 runs to 14 residues. CDR1 and CDR2 from the germline V gene are SGHTA and FQGNSA. The V gene lost 5 bases and the J gene lost 0 bases, with 8 bases spanning the gap. The CDR3 protein is CASSRQASNQPQHF. The CDR3 DNA reads as TGTGCCAGCAGCCGACAGGCTAGCAATCAGCCCCAGCATTTT. The full variable domain, rest sourced from reference TRBV7-2 and TRBJ1-5, is GAGVSQSPSNKVTEKGKDVELRCDPISGHTALYWYRQSLGQGLEFLIYFQGNSAPDKSGLPSDRFSAERTGGSVSTLTIQRTQQEDSAVYLCASSRQASNQPQHFGDGTRLSIL.

The CDR3 DNA reads as TGCGCCAGCAGCCAAGATCTAGGCAGAAAAGTCTCCATGAACACTGAAGCTTTCTTT. It translates to CASSQDLGRKVSMNTEAFF. The V call is TRBV4-3, the J call TRBJ1-1; D uncertain. The V and J ends lost 0 bases and 0 bases respectively, with 20 bases between them. The CDR3 consists of 19 residues. CDR1 and CDR2 (germline): LGHNA, YSLEER.

The J gene is TRBJ1-5, the V gene TRBV20-1; weak D call: TRBD1 (5 bases). CDR3 size: 16 residues. The V gene lost 6 bases and the J gene lost 3 bases, with 21 bases spanning the gap. Germline CDR1 is DFQATT and CDR2 is SNEGSKA (reference sequence). In DNA form, the CDR3 reads TGCAGTGCCAATCGGTACGTGCGGGGCTACAATCAGCCCCAGCATTTT. It is translated as CSANRYVRGYNQPQHF.

In this sample, this clonotype turned up a few times. CDR3 nucleotides: TGTGCCAGCAGCTTGGACAGAACTTCCAATCAGCCCCAGCATTTT. Its translation is CASSLDRTSNQPQHF. The chain employs TRBV2 and TRBJ1-5; possibly TRBD1 for D (6 bases). Per the germline V gene, CDR1 is SNHLY and CDR2 is FYNNEI. There are 15 residues in the CDR3. Trimming pared 6 bases from V and 3 bases from J, leaving 15 bases between.

In its sample, this clonotype was seen a few times. The chain has TRBV9 and TRBJ1-4; TRBD1 matches 10 bases. V trimming: 4 bases; J trimming: 7 bases; junction bases outside the gene matches: 7. Germline V gene lookup returns CDR1 SGDLS and CDR2 YYNGEE. This CDR3 is built from 15 residues. CDR3: CASSPAGTGVEKLFF. The CDR3 DNA follows: TGTGCCAGCAGCCCCGCCGGGACAGGGGTTGAAAAACTGTTTTTT.

The chain employs TRBV3-1 and TRBJ1-5; TRBD1 matches at 8 bases. After removal of 1 base from V and 7 bases from J, the junction contained 3 bases not matched to a gene. Germline V gene sequence: CDR1 LGHDT, CDR2 YNNKEL (reference sequence). There are 14 residues in the CDR3. CDR3 DNA sequence: TGTGCCAGCAGCCAAGGACAGGGGAGGCAGCCCCAGCATTTT. Protein product: CASSQGQGRQPQHF.

V and J are TRBV6-2 or TRBV6-3 and TRBJ1-1, with D unresolved. Per the germline V gene, CDR1 is MNHEY and CDR2 is SVGEGT. Trimming cost V 0 bases and J 2 bases, with 13 bases left between them. The CDR3 spans 16 residues. CDR3 protein: CASSYSWQVPNTEAFF. The CDR3, as DNA: TGTGCCAGCAGTTACTCGTGGCAGGTCCCAAACACTGAAGCTTTCTTT.

This clonotype came up a few times. The rearrangement links TRBV6-5 to TRBJ1-1, with D possibly being TRBD1 (5 bases). V was clipped by 7 bases and J by 1 base, with 10 bases between them. Germline loops: CDR1 MNHEY, CDR2 SVGAGI. The length of the CDR3 is 13 residues. The CDR3 is CASIGGRNTEAFF. As DNA, the CDR3 is TGTGCCAGCATCGGGGGAAGGAACACTGAAGCTTTCTTT.

The chain combines TRBV28 with TRBJ1-1; tentatively, D is TRBD1 (6 bases). Germline CDR1 MDHEN, CDR2 SYDVKM. The CDR3 is made up of 14 amino acids. Trimming shortened V by 2 bases and J by 0 bases, and 7 bases separated the two germline ends. The CDR3 sequence: CASSLEGVNTEAFF. The CDR3 region has the DNA TGTGCCAGCAGTTTAGAGGGGGTGAACACTGAAGCTTTCTTT.

This clonotype was picked up a small number of times. This chain links TRBV28 with TRBJ1-5; TRBD1 aligns across 8 bases. With 3 bases clipped from V and 7 bases from J, the junction kept 8 bases outside the gene matches. Per the germline V gene, CDR1 is MDHEN and CDR2 is SYDVKM. The CDR3 has 15 residues. DNA of the CDR3: TGTGCCAGCAGTTTTGAGTCAGGGGGCGGGCAGCCCCAGCATTTT. Translated: CASSFESGGGQPQHF.

The genes are TRBV5-6 and TRBJ1-3; D is perhaps TRBD1 (5 bases). CDR1 SGHDT and CDR2 YYEEEE come from the germline V gene. The CDR3 runs to 14 residues. V was clipped by 0 bases and J by 9 bases, with 13 bases between them. The CDR3 is CASSLGRDAGTIYF. The CDR3 coding sequence is TGTGCCAGCAGCTTGGGCAGGGACGCAGGCACCATATATTTT.

This chain connects TRBV10-1 to TRBJ2-4; unclear D gene. Trimming took 5 bases from V and 10 from J, leaving 9 bases between them. CDR3 length equals 11 residues. Germline V CDR1 and CDR2: WNHNN, SYGVQD (reference sequence). As DNA, the CDR3 is TGCGCCAGCAGTAATTCAGTAATTCAGTACTTC. Its translation: CASSNSVIQYF.

This chain links TRBV12-3 or TRBV12-4 with TRBJ1-1; D uncertain. The CDR3 runs to 11 residues. V shed 3 bases and J shed 11 bases, with 10 bases lying between them. The CDR3 sequence is CASSFGGYAFF. CDR3 sequence (DNA): TGTGCCAGCAGTTTTGGAGGATACGCTTTCTTT.

The chain is built from TRBV27 and TRBJ2-1, with D tentatively TRBD2 (6 bases). Germline V gene lookup returns CDR1 MNHEY and CDR2 SMNVEV (reference sequence). The germline V and J ends were trimmed by 3 bases and 2 bases, with 11 bases remaining between them. The CDR3 spans 15 residues. The CDR3 nucleotides are TGTGCCAGCAGTTTGGCAGGGAGGACCTACAATGAGCAGTTCTTC. Its protein is CASSLAGRTYNEQFF.

This clonotype was detected only a few times. V usage is TRBV6-1 and J usage is TRBJ1-1, with 7 bases fitting TRBD1. This CDR3 contains 15 residues. J was trimmed by 0 bases and V by 8 bases; bases with no gene match: 9. Germline CDR1 is MNHNS and CDR2 is SASEGT. This chain's CDR3 is CASHRPGTVNTEAFF. CDR3 DNA: TGTGCCAGCCACCGCCCCGGGACAGTGAACACTGAAGCTTTCTTT.

This clonotype was detected only once. V usage is TRBV20-1 and J usage is TRBJ1-6; 7 bases line up with TRBD1. The germline gives CDR1 DFQATT, CDR2 SNEGSKA (reference sequence). The CDR3 loop spans 16 amino acids. Trimming removed 0 bases from V and 6 bases from J; junction bases left unmatched: 8. The CDR3, as DNA: TGCAGTGCTAGAGATGCCACAGGGGATCCTAATTCACCCCTCCACTTT. Translated, it gives CSARDATGDPNSPLHF.

This chain uses TRBV28 with TRBJ1-2; D not resolved. V shed 10 bases and J shed 2 bases, with 20 bases lying between them. Germline V gene data show CDR1 as MDHEN and CDR2 as SYDVKM. The CDR3 spans 15 residues. The CDR3 DNA sequence: TGTGCCACGAGATCCCTCCCCCGGCTCAACTATGGCTACACCTTC. Translated: CATRSLPRLNYGYTF.